This T cell receptor (beta chain) was found in a study of long-term antiretroviral therapy in people with HIV. The CDR3 loop spans 18 amino acids. Germline V gene lookup returns CDR1 SGHRS and CDR2 YFSETQ. V lost 3 bases to trimming and J lost 0 bases, with 21 bases between them. Researchers ran immunoSEQ v3.0 at survey level. The assay was immunoSEQ multiplex PCR, and TCRdb's table has in-frame clones only and misses some. The table includes some 30,000 clones, approximately 85% detected once. The sample consisted of unsorted PBMCs, taken about 3.3 years after starting antiretroviral therapy. This clonotype was sampled from a man aged 18 to 35 with HIV. The chain recombines TRBV5-1 with TRBJ1-1; a possible D gene is TRBD1 (6 bases). For the CDR3, the DNA is TGCGCCAGCAGCTCCCCCATCGGACAGCCACGACTGAACACTGAAGCTTTCTTT. Its translation: CASSSPIGQPRLNTEAFF.